Listed here are 28 T cell receptor beta chains from one sample, sequenced in a study of response to subunit inactivated influenza vaccine. TCRdb called the RT-PCR reads again in MiXCR, with one record for every CDR3 protein. The sample lists about 300,000 distinct CDR3 sequences; around 20% were seen once. The specimen was PBMCs from blood, collected about 20 months after vaccination. These receptors all come from a man aged 50-75 years who received an inactivated influenza vaccine.

This clonotype was seen a single time. The chain carries TRBV20-1 and TRBJ2-3; no clear D gene. The CDR3 length is 17 residues. Germline loops: CDR1 DFQATT, CDR2 SNEGSKA (reference sequence). The V end was cut by 3 bases, the J end by 0 bases, with 19 bases between. The CDR3 DNA reads TGCAGTGCTAGCGCTCGCCGGACGTTAGAGAGCACAGATACGCAGTATTTT. Translation: CSASARRTLESTDTQYF.

This clonotype was counted at least ten times. This CDR3 reads CASSLGRNSPLHF. DNA for the CDR3: TGTGCCAGCAGTTTAGGGAGGAATTCACCCCTCCACTTT. The genes are TRBV12-3 or TRBV12-4 and TRBJ1-6, with D unclear. CDR3 length: 13 residues. V shed 1 base and J shed 7 bases, with 5 bases lying between them.

This rearrangement joins TRBV20-1 to TRBJ2-1; a possible D gene is TRBD2 (6 bases). Between the trimmed V and J ends, which lost 6 bases and 0 bases, there was a span of 18 bases. Germline loops: CDR1 DFQATT, CDR2 SNEGSKA (reference sequence). The CDR3 totals 16 residues. In DNA form, the CDR3 reads TGCAGTGCCCCCCGGGAGCCCCCAAGCTCCTACAATGAGCAGTTCTTC. It yields the protein CSAPREPPSSYNEQFF.

This clonotype appeared many times. This rearrangement joins TRBV7-9 to TRBJ2-7, with no clear D. V lost 3 bases and J lost 1, with 7 bases in between. Looked up from germline, CDR1 is SEHNR and CDR2 is FQNEAQ (reference sequence). The CDR3 runs to 13 residues. CDR3 sequence reads: CASSLAGSYEQYF. The CDR3 DNA is TGTGCCAGCAGCTTGGCCGGGTCCTACGAGCAGTACTTC.

This chain joins TRBV28 and TRBJ2-7; 9 bases agree with TRBD2. Germline V gene sequence: CDR1 MDHEN, CDR2 SYDVKM. The CDR3 is 16 residues long. The V gene end was trimmed by 2 bases and the J gene end by 2 bases; junction bases not matched to a gene: 7. CDR3 DNA sequence: TGTGCCAGCAGTTTAAAACTAGCGGGTTTAACCTACGAGCAGTACTTC. This sequence encodes CASSLKLAGLTYEQYF. Together with reference TRBV28 and TRBJ2-7, the CDR3 gives the full variable domain: DVKVTQSSRYLVKRTGEKVFLECVQDMDHENMFWYRQDPGLGLRLIYFSYDVKMKEKGDIPEGYSVSREKKERFSLILESASTNQTSMYLCASSLKLAGLTYEQYFGPGTRLTVT.

This chain links TRBV28 with TRBJ2-7, with D possibly TRBD1 on 5 matching bases. This CDR3 has 16 residues. Germline V gene lookup returns CDR1 MDHEN and CDR2 SYDVKM. V lost 4 bases to trimming and J lost 1 base, with 17 bases between them. CDR3: CASSWGWSALSYEQYF. CDR3 in DNA: TGTGCCAGCAGTTGGGGCTGGTCCGCGCTATCCTACGAGCAGTACTTC.

This clonotype was counted only a few times. The CDR3 region is CSARGSLGQGHNSPLHF. CDR3 DNA: TGCAGTGCTAGAGGGTCCCTCGGACAGGGCCATAATTCACCCCTCCACTTT. This chain connects TRBV20-1 to TRBJ1-6; 8 positions agree with TRBD1. The junction had 10 bases not matched to a gene; V was cut back by 1 base and J by 5 bases. Germline V gene lookup returns CDR1 DFQATT and CDR2 SNEGSKA (reference sequence). The length of the CDR3 is 17 residues.

This clonotype was counted between two and nine times. The gene calls are TRBV20-1 and TRBJ1-5; D gene ambiguous. Germline V gives CDR1 DFQATT, CDR2 SNEGSKA (reference sequence). V lost 1 base and J lost 1, with 5 bases in between. The CDR3 is 13 amino acids. The DNA of the CDR3 is TGCAGTGCTAGAGGTTTAAGCAATCAGCCCCAGCATTTT. Translating gives CSARGLSNQPQHF.

The genes are TRBV5-5 and TRBJ1-5; 7 bases are shared with TRBD1. V was pared by 6 bases and J by 6 bases, with 9 bases of the junction left unmatched. Germline V gene data show CDR1 as SGHKS and CDR2 as YYEKEE (reference sequence). The CDR3 loop spans 14 amino acids. The CDR3 protein is CASTPGTVGQPQHF. In DNA form, the CDR3 reads TGTGCCAGCACCCCCGGGACAGTCGGTCAGCCCCAGCATTTT.

This sequence joins TRBV15 and TRBJ2-1, with 13 bases identical to TRBD2. Looked up from germline, CDR1 is LNHNV and CDR2 is YYDKDF (reference sequence). The ends lost 2 bases at V and 2 bases at J; junction bases unmatched: 9. This CDR3 contains 19 residues. The CDR3 here is CATSRTPRTSGGPYNEQFF. CDR3 nucleotides: TGTGCCACCAGCAGAACACCCCGGACTAGCGGGGGACCCTACAATGAGCAGTTCTTC.

The genes are TRBV7-2 and TRBJ2-3; 7 bases are a match to TRBD1. Germline V gene data show CDR1 as SGHTA and CDR2 as FQGNSA. Unmatched junction bases numbered 18, after V lost 3 bases and J lost 3 bases. This CDR3 spans 19 amino acids. The CDR3 loop is CASSFASLGWGRGTDTQYF. Here the CDR3 DNA reads TGTGCCAGCAGCTTCGCCTCCCTTGGATGGGGCAGGGGGACAGATACGCAGTATTTT.

The V gene is TRBV5-1, the J gene TRBJ2-3; 10 bases are shared with TRBD2. Germline CDR1 is SGHRS and CDR2 is YFSETQ. The CDR3 is 16 amino acids. V lost 4 bases and J lost 0; bases outside the gene matches: 5. DNA of the CDR3: TGCGCCAGCAGCCGACTAGCGGGTACGAGCACAGATACGCAGTATTTT. Protein sequence: CASSRLAGTSTDTQYF.

The sample holds many counts of this clonotype. The J gene is TRBJ1-4, the V gene TRBV20-1, with D perhaps TRBD1 (5 bases). In germline, CDR1 is DFQATT, CDR2 SNEGSKA (reference sequence). Trimming cost V 0 bases and J 6 bases, with 11 bases left between them. The CDR3 has 14 amino acids. The CDR3: CSARDPGRHEKLFF. Here the CDR3 DNA reads TGCAGTGCTAGAGATCCGGGGCGGCATGAAAAACTGTTTTTT.

This clonotype was counted a few times. The V call is TRBV19, the J call TRBJ1-5; no clear D gene. Trimming removed 5 bases from V and 4 bases from J, with 12 bases in between. Germline values: CDR1 LNHDA, CDR2 SQIVND (reference sequence). This CDR3 region has 14 residues. The CDR3 region has the DNA TGTGCCAGTAGTGCCTACCCGGGGAATCAGCCCCAGCATTTT. Its protein product is CASSAYPGNQPQHF.

Regarding this clonotype: Sequence at one end of the junction differs from germline and may be a read error. The chain recombines TRBV9 with TRBJ2-3; 7 bases agree with TRBD2. The CDR3 spans 14 residues. Germline loops: CDR1 SGDLS, CDR2 YYNGEE. The CDR3 DNA reads TGTGCCAGCAGCGTTTCTGGGGGGAGGGCCCCGGAGTGTTTT. This codes for CASSVSGGRAPECF.

V gene TRBV4-3 combines with J gene TRBJ1-2, with D tentatively TRBD1 (6 bases). Germline V lookup: CDR1 LGHNA, CDR2 YSLEER. This CDR3 is built from 17 residues. V lost 2 bases and J 4 bases, leaving 20 bases between the germline ends. The CDR3 DNA reads TGCGCCAGCAGCCAAAGTGCCTTCGGGGGGCTTTCCTATGGCTACACCTTC. It specifies CASSQSAFGGLSYGYTF.

The chain combines TRBV29-1 with TRBJ2-7; TRBD2 might be the D (5 bases). The ends were cut back, 6 bases at V and 7 bases at J, with 22 bases in the middle. Germline lookup yields CDR1 SQVTM and CDR2 ANQGSEA. The CDR3 loop spans 14 amino acids. The CDR3 reads CSVKHRSGSGEQYF. The CDR3, as DNA: TGCAGCGTGAAGCATAGATCGGGTTCGGGAGAGCAGTACTTC.

This clonotype turned up a few times. V gene TRBV10-3 combines with J gene TRBJ1-3; 8 bases fit TRBD1. Germline loops: CDR1 ENHRY, CDR2 SYGVKD. The CDR3 has 13 amino acids. V lost 5 bases to trimming and J lost 7 bases; unmatched junction nucleotides: 4. CDR3 in DNA: TGTGCCATCAGTCCGGGGACAGGCAACACCATATATTTT. The encoded protein is CAISPGTGNTIYF.

The chain links TRBV20-1 to TRBJ2-7; TRBD2 agrees at 10 bases. V was pared by 3 bases and J by 4 bases, with 6 bases of the junction left unmatched. CDR1 DFQATT and CDR2 SNEGSKA come from the germline V gene (reference sequence). This CDR3 has 14 residues. CDR3 sequence (DNA): TGCAGTGCTAGTGCGGCTAGCGGGGGTTACGAGCAGTACTTC. Encoded protein: CSASAASGGYEQYF.

This chain joins TRBV10-3 and TRBJ1-2; the D gene is possibly TRBD1 (5 bases). Trimming took off 8 bases at V and 7 bases at J, with 23 bases between the two ends. CDR3 length: 15 residues. Germline loops: CDR1 ENHRY, CDR2 SYGVKD. CDR3 loop: CAIGETRDPVVGYTF. For the CDR3, the DNA is TGTGCCATCGGGGAAACCCGGGACCCGGTCGTTGGCTACACCTTC.

In its sample, this clonotype was seen a few times. V usage is TRBV5-1 and J usage is TRBJ1-1, with a possible D match to TRBD1 (6 bases). V lost 5 bases, J lost 1 base, and 18 bases lay in between. The germline gives CDR1 SGHRS, CDR2 YFSETQ. The CDR3 covers 16 residues. The CDR3 DNA is TGCGCCAGCAGTGATCGACTCAGGGGTGGGAACACTGAAGCTTTCTTT. Its protein is CASSDRLRGGNTEAFF.

Only a few counts were recorded for this clonotype. V is TRBV13 and J is TRBJ2-7; no definite D call. Looked up from germline, CDR1 is PRHDT and CDR2 is FYEKMQ (reference sequence). V dropped 0 bases and J dropped 2 bases, with 11 bases sitting between them. CDR3 size: 15 residues. CDR3 DNA sequence: TGTGCCAGCAGCTTAGGCTCCCGGTTAACCTACGAGCAGTACTTC. It specifies CASSLGSRLTYEQYF.

This chain joins TRBV3-1 and TRBJ2-1, with 10 positions matching TRBD2. The germline V gene encodes CDR1 LGHDT and CDR2 YNNKEL (reference sequence). The CDR3 has 14 residues. Trimming removed 7 bases from V and 9 bases from J; junction bases left unmatched: 9. CDR3 amino acids: CASTPSGRGSEQFF. The CDR3 nucleotides read TGTGCCAGCACTCCTAGCGGGAGAGGGAGTGAGCAGTTCTTC.

The CDR3 reads CASSFSDFRTGELFF. The CDR3 DNA sequence: TGTGCCAGCAGCTTTAGCGATTTTCGCACCGGGGAGCTGTTTTTT. V is TRBV5-4 and J is TRBJ2-2, with a tentative D call TRBD2 (5 bases). Trimming cost V 2 bases and J 4 bases, with 12 bases left between them. This CDR3 is 15 amino acids long. Germline loops: CDR1 SGHNT, CDR2 YYREEE (reference sequence).

The rearrangement links TRBV10-3 to TRBJ2-2, with 11 bases fitting TRBD1. CDR1 and CDR2 from the germline V gene are ENHRY and SYGVKD. The CDR3 runs to 16 residues. V dropped 5 bases and J dropped 5; count of bases not matched to a gene: 7. CDR3 region: CAISNGQGAATGELFF. The DNA of the CDR3 is TGTGCCATCAGTAACGGACAGGGGGCGGCAACCGGGGAGCTGTTTTTT.

The chain employs TRBV24-1 and TRBJ2-3; D unclear. This CDR3 is built from 11 residues. Trimming cost V 9 bases and J 5 bases, with 8 bases left between them. Germline loops: CDR1 KGHDR, CDR2 SFDVKD. Here the CDR3 DNA reads TGTGCCACCGGCTTCGGAGATACGCAGTATTTT. Amino acids: CATGFGDTQYF.

This rearrangement joins TRBV4-3 to TRBJ2-5; 9 positions match TRBD1. The CDR3 has 17 amino acids. V was clipped by 1 base and J by 1 base; unmatched bases: 7. Per germline, CDR1 LGHNA and CDR2 YSLEER. The DNA for the CDR3 is TGCGCCAGCAGCCAAGGGGGACAGGGTTCTTTCCAAGAGACCCAGTACTTC. It yields the protein CASSQGGQGSFQETQYF.

This chain connects TRBV20-1 to TRBJ2-1; the match to TRBD2 covers 10 bases. Germline V gene sequence: CDR1 DFQATT, CDR2 SNEGSKA (reference sequence). Losses at the gene ends were 4 bases for V and 6 bases for J; bases not matched to a gene: 6. The length of the CDR3 is 14 residues. The CDR3 reads CSAKEREGLNEQFF. CDR3 DNA sequence: TGCAGTGCTAAGGAGCGGGAGGGCCTCAATGAGCAGTTCTTC.